This T cell receptor (beta chain) was documented in a study of blood T cells in healthy people across ages. Alongside a J-beta primer mix, a sample-barcoded 5' primer served in a second PCR lasting roughly 7 to 12 cycles. MiXCR, run by TCRdb on the 5' RACE reads, gives a single entry per CDR3 protein. The data contain around 1,700,000 distinct CDR3 sequences, 28% of them singletons. General study findings and limits: When set beside aged donors, long-lived donors presented more naive CD4+ cells and higher diversity.

A note on this clonotype: Its target is not known. The junction shows a germline mismatch at one end, possibly a read error.

This CDR3 region has 16 residues. Germline V gene lookup returns CDR1 MNHEY and CDR2 SVGAGI. The V gene is TRBV6-5, the J gene TRBJ2-1; D gene unclear. The receptor's source is a woman in her 30s in good health. The sample taken for sequencing was blood. The CDR3 DNA follows: TGTGCCAGCAGTTACTCCATAAGCAGCTCCCACAATGAGCAGTTCTTC. Translating it yields CASSYSISSSHNEQFF.